Listed below are T cell receptor beta chains from one sample, sequenced in a study of Graves' ophthalmopathy and Graves' hyperthyroidism. MiXCR was run by TCRdb on the multiplex PCR reads, yielding one entry per CDR3 protein. The table has 650,000 to 900,000 distinct CDR3 sequences, about 44% seen once. What was sequenced was peripheral blood. The receptors shown here come from an adult man with Graves' ophthalmopathy. Both conserved end residues are part of each CDR3. Each record gives: V gene, clone size, D gene, J gene, CDR3 DNA, CDR3 protein. A D gene is named only where the DNA matches it firmly. Rows give clone size only sometimes, using once, few, many, or a class for an expanded clone.

v_call: TRBV10-3
clone_size: few
d_call: -
j_call: TRBJ2-7
cdr3_nt: TGTGCCATCAGTTACCGGGACAAAGCCTACGAGCAGTACTTC
cdr3_aa: CAISYRDKAYEQYF

v_call: TRBV2
clone_size: -
d_call: -
j_call: TRBJ2-7
cdr3_nt: TGTGCCAGCAGGACTAGGACAGTCTACGAGCAGTACTTC
cdr3_aa: CASRTRTVYEQYF

v_call: TRBV14
clone_size: few
d_call: -
j_call: TRBJ1-1
cdr3_nt: TGTGCCAGCAGCCAAGGAGCCGCCACGCGGTTAGAAGCTTTCTTT
cdr3_aa: CASSQGAATRLEAFF

v_call: TRBV20-1
clone_size: -
d_call: TRBD1
j_call: TRBJ2-5
cdr3_nt: TGCAGTGCTACTCCCTCCGGGACAGGGGAAGAGACCCAGTACTTC
cdr3_aa: CSATPSGTGEETQYF

v_call: TRBV7-2
clone_size: -
d_call: -
j_call: TRBJ2-2
cdr3_nt: TGTGCCAGCAGCTCGACCCACACCGGGGAGCTGTTTTTT
cdr3_aa: CASSSTHTGELFF

v_call: TRBV5-6
clone_size: many
d_call: TRBD2
j_call: TRBJ2-7
cdr3_nt: TGTGCCAGCAGAAGACTAGCGGGACTACGCGAGCAGTACTTC
cdr3_aa: CASRRLAGLREQYF

v_call: TRBV19
clone_size: -
d_call: -
j_call: TRBJ2-7
cdr3_nt: TGTGCCAGTAGTATCGGACATGGGTACGAGCAGTACTTC
cdr3_aa: CASSIGHGYEQYF

v_call: TRBV19
clone_size: -
d_call: -
j_call: TRBJ1-2
cdr3_nt: TGTGCCAGTAGTGTAAAACGAAACAGGGACCGAAACTATGGCTACACCTTC
cdr3_aa: CASSVKRNRDRNYGYTF

v_call: TRBV10-3
clone_size: -
d_call: -
j_call: TRBJ1-1
cdr3_nt: TGTGCCAGCAGCCCCCTGGGGAGGGCGAACACTGAAGCTTTCTTT
cdr3_aa: CASSPLGRANTEAFF

v_call: TRBV15
clone_size: -
d_call: -
j_call: TRBJ2-7
cdr3_nt: TGTGCCACCCGCGGTCATAGCTCCTACGAGCAGTACTTC
cdr3_aa: CATRGHSSYEQYF

v_call: TRBV10-2
clone_size: few
d_call: -
j_call: TRBJ1-5
cdr3_nt: TGTGCCAGCAGTTACTTGGGGGTTGATCAGCCCCAGCATTTT
cdr3_aa: CASSYLGVDQPQHF

v_call: TRBV10-1
clone_size: -
d_call: TRBD1
j_call: TRBJ1-1
cdr3_nt: TGCGCCAGCATAGGACAGGGGCTTGATCACACTGAAGCTTTCTTT
cdr3_aa: CASIGQGLDHTEAFF

v_call: TRBV12-3/TRBV12-4
clone_size: -
d_call: -
j_call: TRBJ1-4
cdr3_nt: TGTGCCAGCAGTTTCTATACCGGGGGTAATGAAAAACTGTTTTTT
cdr3_aa: CASSFYTGGNEKLFF

v_call: TRBV29-1
clone_size: many
d_call: -
j_call: TRBJ1-1
cdr3_nt: TGCAGCGTTCTCCGCCTAATGAACACTGAAGCTTTCTTT
cdr3_aa: CSVLRLMNTEAFF

v_call: TRBV29-1
clone_size: -
d_call: TRBD1
j_call: TRBJ2-7
cdr3_nt: TGCAGTGGGGGACAGGGGAACATGTACGAGCAGTACTTC
cdr3_aa: CSGGQGNMYEQYF

v_call: TRBV19
clone_size: many
d_call: -
j_call: TRBJ2-6
cdr3_nt: TGTGCCAGCAGGAGGACAGCCTCTGGGGCCAACGTCCTGACTTTC
cdr3_aa: CASRRTASGANVLTF

v_call: TRBV15
clone_size: -
d_call: -
j_call: TRBJ1-2
cdr3_nt: TGTGCTAGAGCTAGCAGTCAGCACTATGGCTACACCTTC
cdr3_aa: CARASSQHYGYTF

v_call: TRBV7-6
clone_size: few
d_call: TRBD1
j_call: TRBJ1-6
cdr3_nt: TGTGCCAGCAGCCCGCGACAGGGCTCCTATAATTCACCCCTCCACTTT
cdr3_aa: CASSPRQGSYNSPLHF

v_call: TRBV9
clone_size: -
d_call: -
j_call: TRBJ2-2
cdr3_nt: TGTGCCAGCAGCTCCGGGGGCTTCGGGGAGCTGTTTTTT
cdr3_aa: CASSSGGFGELFF

v_call: TRBV2
clone_size: -
d_call: TRBD2
j_call: TRBJ2-7
cdr3_nt: TGTGCCAGCTCGACTAGCGAATACTACGGGGGGTACTTC
cdr3_aa: CASSTSEYYGGYF

v_call: TRBV19
clone_size: -
d_call: TRBD1
j_call: TRBJ2-7
cdr3_nt: TGTGCCAGTAGTAAGCCTGGGACAGCATACGAGCAGTACTTC
cdr3_aa: CASSKPGTAYEQYF

v_call: TRBV7-9
clone_size: -
d_call: -
j_call: TRBJ1-1
cdr3_nt: TGTGCCAGCAGCTTAGGGGGTTCTCAGGGTTTCACTGAAGCTTTCTTT
cdr3_aa: CASSLGGSQGFTEAFF

v_call: TRBV2
clone_size: -
d_call: TRBD2
j_call: TRBJ2-7
cdr3_nt: TGTGTCAGCAACATGGAGGCGGGGGGGGGTCAGAAGTACTTC
cdr3_aa: CVSNMEAGGGQKYF

v_call: TRBV2
clone_size: few
d_call: TRBD1
j_call: TRBJ2-7
cdr3_nt: TGTGCCAGCAGTGAAGGGGACAGGGCTATCTACGAGCAGTACTTC
cdr3_aa: CASSEGDRAIYEQYF

v_call: TRBV20-1
clone_size: few
d_call: -
j_call: TRBJ2-6
cdr3_nt: TGCAGTGCCCAGAGGGATAGGGGGACCGTCGTCCTGACTTTC
cdr3_aa: CSAQRDRGTVVLTF

v_call: TRBV20-1
clone_size: -
d_call: -
j_call: TRBJ2-7
cdr3_nt: TGCAGTGCTAGGAATGCAGGATTCTACGAGCAGTACTTC
cdr3_aa: CSARNAGFYEQYF

v_call: TRBV9
clone_size: -
d_call: TRBD1
j_call: TRBJ2-5
cdr3_nt: TGTGCCAGCAGTTCCGCAGGGGGCGTCGAGACCCAGTACTTC
cdr3_aa: CASSSAGGVETQYF

v_call: TRBV10-3
clone_size: -
d_call: -
j_call: TRBJ2-2
cdr3_nt: TGTGCCATCAATGATCCACTTTCAAACACCGGGGAGCTGTTTTTT
cdr3_aa: CAINDPLSNTGELFF

v_call: TRBV12-3/TRBV12-4
clone_size: few
d_call: TRBD1
j_call: TRBJ1-5
cdr3_nt: TGTGCCAGCACCAATAACCGGGACAGACCGGATCAGCCCCAGCATTTT
cdr3_aa: CASTNNRDRPDQPQHF

v_call: TRBV6-1
clone_size: -
d_call: -
j_call: TRBJ1-5
cdr3_nt: TGTGCCAGCAGTGAGCTGGATACATTCAATCAGCCCCAGCATTTT
cdr3_aa: CASSELDTFNQPQHF

v_call: TRBV19
clone_size: -
d_call: -
j_call: TRBJ1-5
cdr3_nt: TGTGCCAGTAGTATCAGTGGAGGAACCAATCAGCCCCAGCATTTT
cdr3_aa: CASSISGGTNQPQHF

v_call: TRBV7-9
clone_size: -
d_call: TRBD1
j_call: TRBJ2-1
cdr3_nt: TGTGCCAGCAGCGCCAGACAGGGGTTGCAGTTCTTC
cdr3_aa: CASSARQGLQFF

v_call: TRBV13
clone_size: few
d_call: -
j_call: TRBJ1-2
cdr3_nt: TGTGCCAGCAGTCGGAGGCAGGGTGACTATGGCTACACCTTC
cdr3_aa: CASSRRQGDYGYTF

v_call: TRBV9
clone_size: -
d_call: TRBD1
j_call: TRBJ1-6
cdr3_nt: TGTGCCAGCAGCCAATCGGTACAGGGGAAAAATTCACCCCTCCACTTT
cdr3_aa: CASSQSVQGKNSPLHF

v_call: TRBV24-1
clone_size: -
d_call: -
j_call: TRBJ1-5
cdr3_nt: TGTGCCAGCAGTTTATCGGGGACTCGGCCCCAGCATTTT
cdr3_aa: CASSLSGTRPQHF

v_call: TRBV20-1
clone_size: few
d_call: TRBD2
j_call: TRBJ2-7
cdr3_nt: TGCAGTGCTAGAGATCTGAAGACTAGCGCCCCCCGGGACGAGCAGTACTTC
cdr3_aa: CSARDLKTSAPRDEQYF

v_call: TRBV7-9
clone_size: -
d_call: TRBD1
j_call: TRBJ1-3
cdr3_nt: TGTGCCAGCAGCCCGACAGGGGGAATGGGAAACACCATATATTTT
cdr3_aa: CASSPTGGMGNTIYF

v_call: TRBV25-1
clone_size: -
d_call: -
j_call: TRBJ1-6
cdr3_nt: TGTGCCCCCCCAGGGGAGTGGAATTCACCCCTCCACTTT
cdr3_aa: CAPPGEWNSPLHF

v_call: TRBV7-2
clone_size: -
d_call: TRBD1
j_call: TRBJ2-6
cdr3_nt: TGTGCCAGCACGAAAACAGGGGGCGACGTCCTGACTTTC
cdr3_aa: CASTKTGGDVLTF

v_call: TRBV25-1
clone_size: -
d_call: -
j_call: TRBJ1-1
cdr3_nt: TGTGCCTGTAGTTTAGGACAGACGAACACTGAAGCTTTCTTT
cdr3_aa: CACSLGQTNTEAFF

v_call: TRBV2
clone_size: few
d_call: -
j_call: TRBJ1-4
cdr3_nt: TGTGCCAGCAGCCAACCCGGGCCGAGGGAAAAACTGTTTTTT
cdr3_aa: CASSQPGPREKLFF

v_call: TRBV4-3
clone_size: -
d_call: TRBD1
j_call: TRBJ2-7
cdr3_nt: TGCGCCAGCAGCCAGGCGGGACAGGCCTACGAGCAGTACTTC
cdr3_aa: CASSQAGQAYEQYF

v_call: TRBV5-4
clone_size: -
d_call: -
j_call: TRBJ1-2
cdr3_nt: TGTGCCTGGAGTTACGAACCAGCTAACTATGGCTACACCTTC
cdr3_aa: CAWSYEPANYGYTF

v_call: TRBV7-3
clone_size: few
d_call: -
j_call: TRBJ2-7
cdr3_nt: TGTGCCAGCAGCCAAGAAGACGGGACACTTACCTACGAGCAGTACTTC
cdr3_aa: CASSQEDGTLTYEQYF